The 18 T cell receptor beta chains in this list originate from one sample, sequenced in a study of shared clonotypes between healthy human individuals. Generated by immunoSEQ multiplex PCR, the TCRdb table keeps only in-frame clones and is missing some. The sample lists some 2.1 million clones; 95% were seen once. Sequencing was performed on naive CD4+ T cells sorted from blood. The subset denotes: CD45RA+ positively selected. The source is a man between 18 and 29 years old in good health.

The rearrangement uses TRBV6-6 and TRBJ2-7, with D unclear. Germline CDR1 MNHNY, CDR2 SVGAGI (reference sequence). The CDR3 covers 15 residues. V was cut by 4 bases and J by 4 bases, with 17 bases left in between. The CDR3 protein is CASSSDSILPYEQYF. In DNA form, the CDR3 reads TGTGCCAGCAGTTCCGACTCTATCCTCCCATACGAGCAGTACTTC.

The chain's CDR3 is CASSVSIGSSYEQYF. In DNA, the CDR3 is TGTGCCAGCAGTGTTTCCATAGGGAGCTCCTACGAGCAGTACTTC. This rearrangement joins TRBV25-1 to TRBJ2-7, with D maybe TRBD2 (5 bases). V lost 4 bases, J lost 0 bases, and 13 bases lay in between. The CDR3 has 15 amino acids. Looked up from germline, CDR1 is MGHDK and CDR2 is SYGVNS.

This CDR3 is CAWSIWTGEKLFF. DNA for the CDR3: TGTGCCTGGAGCATATGGACAGGGGAAAAACTGTTTTTT. The chain carries TRBV30 and TRBJ1-4; 8 bases fit TRBD1. The CDR3 runs 13 residues. With V trimmed by 3 bases and J by 8 bases, 5 bases remained unmatched. Germline V gives CDR1 GTSNPN, CDR2 SVGIG (reference sequence).

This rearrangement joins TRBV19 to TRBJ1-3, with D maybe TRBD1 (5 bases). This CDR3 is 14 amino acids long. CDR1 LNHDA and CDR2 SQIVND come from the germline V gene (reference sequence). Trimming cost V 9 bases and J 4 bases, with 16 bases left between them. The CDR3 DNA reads TGTGCCAGCCGCGGGGCTGGGTTGGGAAACACCATATATTTT. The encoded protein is CASRGAGLGNTIYF.

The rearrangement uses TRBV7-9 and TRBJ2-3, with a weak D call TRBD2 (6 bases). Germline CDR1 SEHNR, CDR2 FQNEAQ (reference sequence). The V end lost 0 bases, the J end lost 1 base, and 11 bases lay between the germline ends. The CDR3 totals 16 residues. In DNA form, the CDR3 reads TGTGCCAGCAGCTTAGCTTTGGCTAGCGGCACAGATACGCAGTATTTT. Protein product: CASSLALASGTDTQYF.

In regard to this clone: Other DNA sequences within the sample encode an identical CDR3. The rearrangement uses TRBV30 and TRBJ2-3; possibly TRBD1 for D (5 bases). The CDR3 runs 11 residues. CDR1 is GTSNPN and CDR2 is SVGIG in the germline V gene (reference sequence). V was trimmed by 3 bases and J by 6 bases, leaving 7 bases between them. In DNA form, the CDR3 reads TGTGCCTGGAGCTGGGGCGATACGCAGTATTTT. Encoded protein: CAWSWGDTQYF.

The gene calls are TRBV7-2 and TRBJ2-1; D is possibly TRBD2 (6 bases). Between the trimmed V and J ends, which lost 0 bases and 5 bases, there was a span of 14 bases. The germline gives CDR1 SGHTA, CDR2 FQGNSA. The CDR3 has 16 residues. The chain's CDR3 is CASSLARLATDNEQFF. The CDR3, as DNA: TGTGCCAGCAGCTTAGCTCGCCTAGCGACCGACAATGAGCAGTTCTTC.

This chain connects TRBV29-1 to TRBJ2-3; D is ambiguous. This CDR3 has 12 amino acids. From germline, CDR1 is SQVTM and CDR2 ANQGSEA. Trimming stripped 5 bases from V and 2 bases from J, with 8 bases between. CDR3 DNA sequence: TGCAGCGTTTTAGTGGTCACAGATACGCAGTATTTT. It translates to CSVLVVTDTQYF.

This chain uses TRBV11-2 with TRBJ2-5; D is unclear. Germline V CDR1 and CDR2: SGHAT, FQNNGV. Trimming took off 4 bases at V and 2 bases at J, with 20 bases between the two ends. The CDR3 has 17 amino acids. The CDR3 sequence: CASSSSRAQRAQETQYF. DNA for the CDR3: TGTGCCAGCAGCTCGAGTCGGGCCCAACGGGCACAAGAGACCCAGTACTTC.

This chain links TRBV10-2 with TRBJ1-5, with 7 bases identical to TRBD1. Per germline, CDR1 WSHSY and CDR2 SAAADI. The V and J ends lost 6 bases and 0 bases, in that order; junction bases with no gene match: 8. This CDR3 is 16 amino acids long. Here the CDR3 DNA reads TGCGCCAGCAGCTTGGGACAGCCGTATAGCAATCAGCCCCAGCATTTT. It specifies CASSLGQPYSNQPQHF.

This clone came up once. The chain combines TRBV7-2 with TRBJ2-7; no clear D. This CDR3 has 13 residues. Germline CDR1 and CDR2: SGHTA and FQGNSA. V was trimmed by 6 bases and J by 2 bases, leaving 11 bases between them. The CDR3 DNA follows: TGTGCCAGCAGGTTCGGCCCAACCTACGAGCAGTACTTC. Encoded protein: CASRFGPTYEQYF.

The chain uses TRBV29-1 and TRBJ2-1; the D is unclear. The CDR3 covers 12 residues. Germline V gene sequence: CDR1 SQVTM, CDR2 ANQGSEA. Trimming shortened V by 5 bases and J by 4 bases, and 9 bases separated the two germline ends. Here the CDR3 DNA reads TGCAGCGTTCGGGTTAGATACAATGAGCAGTTCTTC. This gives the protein CSVRVRYNEQFF.

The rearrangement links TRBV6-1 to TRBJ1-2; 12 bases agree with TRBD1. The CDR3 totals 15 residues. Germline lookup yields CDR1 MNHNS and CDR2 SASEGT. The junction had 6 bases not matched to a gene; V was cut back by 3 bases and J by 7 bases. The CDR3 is CASSETGTGGGGYTF. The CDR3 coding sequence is TGTGCCAGCAGTGAGACCGGGACAGGGGGCGGTGGCTACACCTTC.

The chain's CDR3 is CASSSQGGNGYTF. CDR3 in DNA: TGTGCCAGCAGCTCGCAGGGGGGAAATGGCTACACCTTC. The V call is TRBV7-9, the J call TRBJ1-2; 7 bases align to TRBD1. The CDR3 is 13 residues long. After removal of 4 bases from V and 6 bases from J, the junction contained 5 bases not matched to a gene. CDR1 is SEHNR, CDR2 FQNEAQ, per germline (reference sequence).

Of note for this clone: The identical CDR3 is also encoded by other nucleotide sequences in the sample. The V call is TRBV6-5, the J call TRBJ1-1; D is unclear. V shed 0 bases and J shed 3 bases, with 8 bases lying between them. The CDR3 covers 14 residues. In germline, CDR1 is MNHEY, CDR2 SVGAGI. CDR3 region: CASSYSPGDTEAFF. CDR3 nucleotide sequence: TGTGCCAGCAGTTACTCCCCTGGGGACACTGAAGCTTTCTTT.

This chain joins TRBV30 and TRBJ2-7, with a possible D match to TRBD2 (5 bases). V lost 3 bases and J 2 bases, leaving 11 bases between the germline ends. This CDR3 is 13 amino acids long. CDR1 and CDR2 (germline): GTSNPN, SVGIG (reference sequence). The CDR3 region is CAWSPSGAYEQYF. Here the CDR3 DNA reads TGTGCCTGGAGCCCCAGCGGCGCCTACGAGCAGTACTTC.

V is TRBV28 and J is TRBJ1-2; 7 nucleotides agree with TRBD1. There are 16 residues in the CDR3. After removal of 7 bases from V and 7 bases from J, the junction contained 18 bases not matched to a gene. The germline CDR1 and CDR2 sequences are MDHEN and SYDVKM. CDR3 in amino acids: CASISPGTANSFGYTF. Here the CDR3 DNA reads TGTGCCAGCATTAGCCCCGGGACAGCAAACAGCTTTGGCTACACCTTC.

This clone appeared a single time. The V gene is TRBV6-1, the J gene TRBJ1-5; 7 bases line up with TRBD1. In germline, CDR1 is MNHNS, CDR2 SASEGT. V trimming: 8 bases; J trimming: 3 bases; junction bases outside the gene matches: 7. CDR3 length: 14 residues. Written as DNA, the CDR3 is TGTGCCAGCGGGTTGACAGGGAACAATCAGCCCCAGCATTTT. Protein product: CASGLTGNNQPQHF.